Below, 24 T cell receptor beta chains from the same sample are listed, as sequenced in a study of human T cells and chemical hapten exposure. Time point denoted: patch test 1, 2 weeks after DPC sensitization. Treatment defined: therapeutic diphenylcyclopropenone sensitization with weekly scalp DPC. A single record per CDR3 protein comes from TCRdb applying MiXCR to the RACE reads. The table lists about 380,000 distinct CDR3 sequences, roughly 4.8% of them singletons. This specimen was whole blood, taken in connection with sensitization to the hapten diphenylcyclopropenone (DPC). Receptors were obtained from a woman between 50 and 59 years old with alopecia areata. Some clones in this sample may be carry-over from other donors' samples.

The chain recombines TRBV4-2 with TRBJ1-1; TRBD1 matches at 10 bases. The trim removed 0 bases at V and 6 bases at J, leaving 4 bases unmatched. Germline V lookup: CDR1 LGHNA, CDR2 YNFKEQ. This CDR3 comprises 15 residues. As DNA, the CDR3 is TGTGCCAGCAGCCAAGAGACAGGGGGCTTACCTGAAGCTTTCTTT. The encoded protein is CASSQETGGLPEAFF.

This clonotype was counted a few times. This chain uses TRBV21-1 with TRBJ1-1; the table calls TRBD1, which could not be checked here. TRBV21-1 counts as a pseudogene. The CDR3 loop spans 14 amino acids. In nucleotides, the CDR3 is TGTGCCAGCAGCAAAGGAACGGGGGTCGCTGAAGCTTTCTTT. Amino acids: CASSKGTGVAEAFF.

Concerning this clonotype: At one end, the junction sequence differs from germline, possibly due to a read error. V is TRBV28 and J is TRBJ2-1; possibly TRBD2 for D (6 bases). The CDR3 is 17 residues long. Per germline, CDR1 MDHEN and CDR2 SYDVKM. CDR3 in amino acids: CVSTHSSRGIGDYEQFF. CDR3 DNA sequence: TGTGTCAGCACCCACTCCTCCCGGGGGATTGGGGATTACGAGCAGTTCTTC.

The V call is TRBV6-5, the J call TRBJ2-5; the D gene could be TRBD1 or TRBD2 (5 bases each). The V end lost 2 bases, the J end lost 5 bases, and 9 bases lay between the germline ends. Germline V lookup: CDR1 MNHEY, CDR2 SVGAGI. The CDR3 runs 13 residues. In DNA, the CDR3 is TGTGCCAGCAGTTACCGGGACGGTGAGACCCAGTACTTC. This encodes CASSYRDGETQYF.

This clonotype was seen ten or more times. The gene calls are TRBV7-7 and TRBJ2-1; D is possibly TRBD1 or TRBD2 (7 bases each). Germline loops: CDR1 SSHAT, CDR2 FNYEAQ (reference sequence). The CDR3 has 14 residues. Trimming pared 6 bases from V and 7 bases from J, leaving 16 bases between. The CDR3 coding sequence is TGTGCCAGCAGTTCGGCAGGGGGGGGTAATGAGCAGTTCTTC. It translates to CASSSAGGGNEQFF.

This clonotype came up a few times. The chain is built from TRBV6-2 or TRBV6-3 and TRBJ1-5; maybe TRBD1 (5 bases). CDR1 is MNHEY and CDR2 is SVGEGT in the germline V gene. V shed 9 bases and J shed 5 bases, with 11 bases lying between them. CDR3 length: 12 amino acids. DNA of the CDR3: TGTGCCAGTCACCGGGGGGATCAGCCCCAGCATTTT. This sequence encodes CASHRGDQPQHF.

The rearrangement uses TRBV2 and TRBJ1-6; D is uncertain. V was cut by 6 bases and J by 0 bases, with 21 bases left in between. Germline V gene sequence: CDR1 SNHLY, CDR2 FYNNEI. The CDR3 extends over 19 amino acids. The CDR3 loop is CASSPRRGISTSYNSPLHF. The DNA for the CDR3 is TGTGCCAGCAGCCCCCGGAGAGGGATCTCTACCTCCTATAATTCACCCCTCCACTTT.

This clonotype was seen at least ten times. The chain uses TRBV7-6 and TRBJ2-7; 7 positions agree with TRBD2. Germline assignment: CDR1 SGHVS and CDR2 FNYEAQ. This CDR3 spans 13 amino acids. The junction had 4 bases not matched to a gene; V was cut back by 8 bases and J by 0 bases. The DNA for the CDR3 is TGTGCCAGCGGCCTAGCGGACTCCTACGAGCAGTACTTC. Amino acid sequence: CASGLADSYEQYF.

This clonotype was picked up a small number of times. The V call is TRBV6-5, the J call TRBJ2-1; 9 bases fit TRBD2. The V gene end was trimmed by 0 bases and the J gene end by 7 bases; junction bases not matched to a gene: 1. The CDR3 is 14 residues long. From germline, CDR1 is MNHEY and CDR2 SVGAGI. The CDR3 DNA reads TGTGCCAGCAGTTACTCGACTAGCGGTAATGAGCAGTTCTTC. Translating gives CASSYSTSGNEQFF.

The genes are TRBV20-1 and TRBJ2-2; 11 bases match TRBD2. With 0 bases clipped from V and 3 bases from J, the junction kept 0 bases outside the gene matches. Per germline, CDR1 DFQATT and CDR2 SNEGSKA (reference sequence). The CDR3 has 15 amino acids. The CDR3 DNA is TGCAGTGCTAGAGAACTAGCGGGAGACACCGGGGAGCTGTTTTTT. Encoded protein: CSARELAGDTGELFF.

The sample holds many counts of this clonotype. The chain's CDR3 is CASSLQGTVIGNTIYF. The CDR3 bases are TGTGCCAGCAGCTTGCAGGGGACTGTGATAGGAAACACCATATATTTT. V is TRBV5-4 and J is TRBJ1-3; tentative D call: TRBD1 (6 bases). This CDR3 is 16 amino acids long. The germline gives CDR1 SGHNT, CDR2 YYREEE (reference sequence). Trimming took 1 base from V and 4 from J, leaving 15 bases between them. Filled out from reference TRBV5-4 and TRBJ1-3, the complete variable domain reads ETGVTQSPTHLIKTRGQQVTLRCSSQSGHNTVSWYQQALGQGPQFIFQYYREEENGRGNFPPRFSGLQFPNYSSELNVNALELDDSALYLCASSLQGTVIGNTIYFGEGSWLTVV.

The table lists this clonotype with a few counts. The chain carries TRBV28 and TRBJ1-1; D is unclear. This CDR3 spans 15 amino acids. The V and J ends lost 5 bases and 4 bases respectively, with 17 bases between them. Germline loops: CDR1 MDHEN, CDR2 SYDVKM. The CDR3 DNA sequence: TGTGCCAGCAGTCCCCTTCGATGGCAAACCACTGAAGCTTTCTTT. It codes for CASSPLRWQTTEAFF. Full variable domain (outside the CDR3, taken from reference TRBV28 and TRBJ1-1): DVKVTQSSRYLVKRTGEKVFLECVQDMDHENMFWYRQDPGLGLRLIYFSYDVKMKEKGDIPEGYSVSREKKERFSLILESASTNQTSMYLCASSPLRWQTTEAFFGQGTRLTVV.

The chain couples TRBV4-1 to TRBJ2-3; 8 nucleotides agree with TRBD1. The CDR3 runs 17 residues. Trimming cost V 0 bases and J 2 bases; bases outside gene matches: 7. Germline CDR1 reads MGHRA; CDR2 reads YSYEKL. CDR3 sequence reads: CASSQDPGGRVTDTQYF. CDR3 DNA: TGCGCCAGCAGCCAAGATCCAGGGGGCAGGGTCACAGATACGCAGTATTTT.

In its sample, this clonotype was seen a few times. The rearrangement uses TRBV12-3 or TRBV12-4 and TRBJ2-4, with 8 bases lining up with TRBD1. This CDR3 spans 14 amino acids. V shed 5 bases, J shed 6 bases, and the junction held 6 bases outside the gene matches. In nucleotides, the CDR3 is TGTGCCAGCAGTACCGGACAGGGAAGAAACATTCAGTACTTC. Its protein product is CASSTGQGRNIQYF.

Note on this clonotype: With a much larger clone just one base away, this may be a read error. The V call is TRBV6-2 or TRBV6-3, the J call TRBJ2-1; 8 bases fit TRBD2. Germline values: CDR1 MNHEY, CDR2 SVGEGT. The CDR3 length is 15 residues. The CDR3 spells CAGSPVAGLQGEQFF. The CDR3 bases are TGTGCCGGCAGTCCGGTAGCGGGACTCCAGGGGGAGCAGTTCTTC.

This clonotype was counted many times. V gene TRBV24-1 combines with J gene TRBJ2-1, with D perhaps given as TRBD1 or TRBD2 (5 bases each). V was trimmed by 4 bases and J by 10 bases, leaving 22 bases between them. The CDR3 has 16 residues. The V gene's germline CDR1 is KGHDR and CDR2 SFDVKD. DNA for the CDR3: TGTGCCACCAGTGACCATCCCGGACTGTCCGAGGGGGAGCAGTTCTTC. Its protein product is CATSDHPGLSEGEQFF.

Points on this clonotype: The conserved closing phenylalanine or tryptophan is absent in this CDR3, likely reflecting a read error. The chain is built from TRBV19 and TRBJ2-1, with TRBD1 matching 9 bases. J gave up 2 bases and V 6 bases, and 2 bases lay outside the gene matches. The length of the CDR3 is 14 residues. In germline, CDR1 is LNHDA, CDR2 SQIVND (reference sequence). The CDR3 DNA is TGTGCCAGTAGAACAGGGGGCGCCTACAATGAGCAGTTCCTC. Its protein is CASRTGGAYNEQFL.

This clonotype showed up just a few times. This rearrangement joins TRBV9 to TRBJ2-7; D gene unclear. This CDR3 spans 14 amino acids. The V end was cut by 0 bases, the J end by 1 base, with 8 bases between. Looked up from germline, CDR1 is SGDLS and CDR2 is YYNGEE. The CDR3 reads CASSVGENSYEQYF. CDR3 in DNA: TGTGCCAGCAGCGTAGGTGAGAATTCCTACGAGCAGTACTTC.

This clonotype was counted only a few times. Here the CDR3 reads CASSLRPSDNGEQFF. The DNA of the CDR3 is TGTGCCAGCAGTTTGAGGCCGTCTGACAACGGTGAGCAGTTCTTC. The V call is TRBV12-3 or TRBV12-4, the J call TRBJ2-1, with D unclear. This CDR3 comprises 15 residues. Trimming removed 3 bases at V and 9 bases at J, with 18 bases between.

This clonotype appeared a few times. The chain joins TRBV27 to TRBJ2-7; D not resolved. This CDR3 comprises 16 residues. CDR1 and CDR2 from the germline V gene are MNHEY and SMNVEV (reference sequence). V was trimmed by 2 bases and J by 2 bases, leaving 16 bases between them. The CDR3 region is CASSLRSGLPPYEQYF. Here the CDR3 DNA reads TGTGCCAGCAGTTTAAGGTCCGGGCTCCCGCCCTACGAGCAGTACTTC.

This clonotype was observed at least ten times. V usage is TRBV6-1 and J usage is TRBJ1-1; D perhaps matches TRBD1 (6 bases). Germline V gene lookup returns CDR1 MNHNS and CDR2 SASEGT. V was clipped by 0 bases and J by 6 bases, with 8 bases between them. The CDR3 is made up of 13 amino acids. CDR3 protein: CASSEAEGAEAFF. In nucleotides, the CDR3 is TGTGCCAGCAGTGAAGCTGAGGGGGCTGAAGCTTTCTTT.

This clonotype was recorded a few times. The chain recombines TRBV27 with TRBJ2-1; TRBD1 might be the D (6 bases). Trimming took 10 bases from V and 2 from J, leaving 15 bases between them. This CDR3 spans 14 amino acids. The germline V gene has CDR1 MNHEY and CDR2 SMNVEV (reference sequence). The CDR3 sequence is CATADRLTYNEQFF. The CDR3 region has the DNA TGTGCCACCGCTGACAGGTTAACCTACAATGAGCAGTTCTTC.

This clonotype appeared many times. The V gene is TRBV5-1, the J gene TRBJ1-5; D gene ambiguous. Germline CDR1 and CDR2: SGHRS and YFSETQ. Between the trimmed V and J ends, which lost 5 bases and 3 bases, there was a span of 9 bases. The CDR3 runs to 13 residues. CDR3: CASRREDNQPQHF. CDR3 coding DNA: TGCGCCAGCAGACGAGAAGACAATCAGCCCCAGCATTTT. The variable domain in full, with the rest retrieved from reference TRBV5-1 and TRBJ1-5, is KAGVTQTPRYLIKTRGQQVTLSCSPISGHRSVSWYQQTPGQGLQFLFEYFSETQRNKGNFPGRFSGRQFSNSRSEMNVSTLELGDSALYLCASRREDNQPQHFGDGTRLSIL.

This clonotype was counted many times. The chain employs TRBV2 and TRBJ2-1; TRBD2 matches at 10 bases. Unmatched junction bases numbered 2, after V lost 6 bases and J lost 6 bases. Germline V gene data show CDR1 as SNHLY and CDR2 as FYNNEI. The CDR3 is made up of 13 amino acids. DNA for the CDR3: TGTGCCAGCAGGTGGACTAGCGGCAATGAGCAGTTCTTC. Protein: CASRWTSGNEQFF.